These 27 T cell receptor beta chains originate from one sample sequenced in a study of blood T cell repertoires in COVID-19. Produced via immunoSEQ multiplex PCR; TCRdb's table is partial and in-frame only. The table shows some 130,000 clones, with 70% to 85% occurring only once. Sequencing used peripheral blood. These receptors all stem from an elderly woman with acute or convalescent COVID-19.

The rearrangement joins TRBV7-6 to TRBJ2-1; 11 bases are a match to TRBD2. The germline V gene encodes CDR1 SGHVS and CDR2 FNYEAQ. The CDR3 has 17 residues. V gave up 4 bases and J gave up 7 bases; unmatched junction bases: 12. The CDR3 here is CASSSRLAGGPGNEQFF. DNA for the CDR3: TGTGCCAGCAGCTCCCGTTTAGCGGGGGGGCCTGGGAATGAGCAGTTCTTC. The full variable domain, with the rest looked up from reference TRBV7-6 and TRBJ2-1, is GAGVSQSPRYKVTKRGQDVALRCDPISGHVSLYWYRQALGQGPEFLTYFNYEAQQDKSGLPNDRFSAERPEGSISTLTIQRTEQRDSAMYRCASSSRLAGGPGNEQFFGPGTRLTVL.

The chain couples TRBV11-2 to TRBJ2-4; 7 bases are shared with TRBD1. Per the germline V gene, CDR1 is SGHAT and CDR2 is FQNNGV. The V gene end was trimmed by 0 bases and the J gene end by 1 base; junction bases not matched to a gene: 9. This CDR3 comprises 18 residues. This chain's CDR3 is CASSLDRGRGMAKNIQYF. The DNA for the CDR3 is TGTGCCAGCAGCTTAGATCGGGGCAGGGGGATGGCCAAAAACATTCAGTACTTC.

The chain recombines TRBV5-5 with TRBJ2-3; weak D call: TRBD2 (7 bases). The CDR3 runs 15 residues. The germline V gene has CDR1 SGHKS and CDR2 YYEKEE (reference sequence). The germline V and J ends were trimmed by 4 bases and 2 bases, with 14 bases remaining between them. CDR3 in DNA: TGTGCCAGCAGCCCATTGGGGGGGCCCACAGATACGCAGTATTTT. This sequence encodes CASSPLGGPTDTQYF.

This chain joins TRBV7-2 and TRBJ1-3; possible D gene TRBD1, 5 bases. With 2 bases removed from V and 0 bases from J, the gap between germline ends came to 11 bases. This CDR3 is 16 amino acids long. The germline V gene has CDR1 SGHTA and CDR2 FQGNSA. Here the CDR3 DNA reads TGTGCCAGCAGCTTATTCAACAGGCCCTCTGGAAACACCATATATTTT. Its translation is CASSLFNRPSGNTIYF.

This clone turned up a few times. The CDR3: CASSRGTANTEAFF. The CDR3, as DNA: TGTGCCAGCAGCCGAGGGACAGCGAACACTGAAGCTTTCTTT. V and J are TRBV3-1 (or the pseudogene TRBV3-2) and TRBJ1-1, with 7 bases that match TRBD1. Germline trimming cut 4 bases from V and 1 base from J; bases unmatched to any gene: 3. CDR1 and CDR2 from the germline V gene are LGHDT and YNNKEL (reference sequence). CDR3 length: 14 residues.

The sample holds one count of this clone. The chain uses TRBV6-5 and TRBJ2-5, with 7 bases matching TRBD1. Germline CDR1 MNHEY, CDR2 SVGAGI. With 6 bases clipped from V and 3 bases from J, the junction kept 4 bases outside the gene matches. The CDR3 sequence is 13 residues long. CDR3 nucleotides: TGTGCCAGCAGCTGGGACAGTAAAGAGACCCAGTACTTC. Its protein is CASSWDSKETQYF.

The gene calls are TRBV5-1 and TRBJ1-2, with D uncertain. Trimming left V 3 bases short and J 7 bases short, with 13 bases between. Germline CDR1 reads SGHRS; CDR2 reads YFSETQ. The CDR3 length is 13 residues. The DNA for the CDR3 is TGCGCCAGCAGCTCGGAGAAGGCAGCTGGCTACACCTTC. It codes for CASSSEKAAGYTF.

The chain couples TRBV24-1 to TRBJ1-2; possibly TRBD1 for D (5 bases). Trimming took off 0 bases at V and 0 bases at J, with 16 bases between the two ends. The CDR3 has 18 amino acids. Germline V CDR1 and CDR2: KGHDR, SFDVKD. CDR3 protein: CATSDLFTGAPTNYGYTF. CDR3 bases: TGTGCCACCAGTGATTTGTTTACAGGTGCCCCGACTAACTATGGCTACACCTTC.

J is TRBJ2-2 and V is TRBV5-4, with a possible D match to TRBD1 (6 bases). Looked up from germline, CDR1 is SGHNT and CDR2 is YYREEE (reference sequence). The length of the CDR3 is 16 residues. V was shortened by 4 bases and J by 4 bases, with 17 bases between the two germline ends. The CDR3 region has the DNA TGTGCCAGCAGCCTGGGGGCTCTACGGGGCACCGGGGAGCTGTTTTTT. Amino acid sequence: CASSLGALRGTGELFF.

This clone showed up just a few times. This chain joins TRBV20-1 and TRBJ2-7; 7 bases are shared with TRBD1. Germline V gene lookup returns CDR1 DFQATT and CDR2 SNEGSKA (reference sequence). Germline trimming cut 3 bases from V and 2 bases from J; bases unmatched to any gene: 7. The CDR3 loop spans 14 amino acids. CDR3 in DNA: TGCAGTGCTAGTAAGACAGGGAGTCCCTACGAGCAGTACTTC. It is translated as CSASKTGSPYEQYF.

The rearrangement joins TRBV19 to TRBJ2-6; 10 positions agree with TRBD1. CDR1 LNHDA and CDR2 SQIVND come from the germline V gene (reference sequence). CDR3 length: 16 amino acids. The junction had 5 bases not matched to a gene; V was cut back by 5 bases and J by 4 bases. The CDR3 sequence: CASSRQGARGANVLTF. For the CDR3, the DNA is TGTGCCAGTAGTCGACAGGGGGCGCGAGGGGCCAACGTCCTGACTTTC.

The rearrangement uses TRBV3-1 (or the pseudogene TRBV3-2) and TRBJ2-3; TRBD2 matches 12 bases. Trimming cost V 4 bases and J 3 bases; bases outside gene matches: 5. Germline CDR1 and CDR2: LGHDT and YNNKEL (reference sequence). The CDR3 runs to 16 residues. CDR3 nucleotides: TGTGCCAGCAGCCCACAGACTAGCGGGGGAACAGATACGCAGTATTTT. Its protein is CASSPQTSGGTDTQYF.

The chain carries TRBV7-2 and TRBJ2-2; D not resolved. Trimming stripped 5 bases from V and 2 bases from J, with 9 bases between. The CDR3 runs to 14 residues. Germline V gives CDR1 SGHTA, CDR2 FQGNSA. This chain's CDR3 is CASSNNPNTGELFF. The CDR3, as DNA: TGTGCCAGCAGCAACAACCCTAACACCGGGGAGCTGTTTTTT. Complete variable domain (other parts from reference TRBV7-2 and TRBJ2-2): GAGVSQSPSNKVTEKGKDVELRCDPISGHTALYWYRQSLGQGLEFLIYFQGNSAPDKSGLPSDRFSAERTGGSVSTLTIQRTQQEDSAVYLCASSNNPNTGELFFGEGSRLTVL.

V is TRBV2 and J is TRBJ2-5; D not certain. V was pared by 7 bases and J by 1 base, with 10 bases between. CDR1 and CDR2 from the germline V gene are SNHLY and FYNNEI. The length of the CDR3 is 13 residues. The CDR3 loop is CASNGQFQETQYF. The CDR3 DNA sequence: TGTGCCAGCAATGGCCAGTTCCAAGAGACCCAGTACTTC.

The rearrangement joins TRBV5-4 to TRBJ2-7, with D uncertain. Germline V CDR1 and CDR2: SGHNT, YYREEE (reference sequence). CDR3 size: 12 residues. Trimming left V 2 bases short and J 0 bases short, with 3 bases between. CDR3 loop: CASSFSSYEQYF. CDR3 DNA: TGTGCCAGCAGCTTCTCCTCCTACGAGCAGTACTTC.

In DNA, the CDR3 is TGTGCCAGCAGTTCGAACAGGGGGCTTCAAGAGACCCAGTACTTC. It encodes CASSSNRGLQETQYF. The chain recombines TRBV6-5 with TRBJ2-5; 9 bases are a match to TRBD1. V gave up 4 bases and J gave up 2 bases; unmatched junction bases: 5. The CDR3 runs 15 residues. The germline gives CDR1 MNHEY, CDR2 SVGAGI.

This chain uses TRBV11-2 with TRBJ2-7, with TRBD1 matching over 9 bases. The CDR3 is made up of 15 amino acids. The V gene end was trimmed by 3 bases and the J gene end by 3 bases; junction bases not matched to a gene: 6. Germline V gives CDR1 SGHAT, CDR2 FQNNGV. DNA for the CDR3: TGTGCCAGCAGCTTGACGGGACAGGGAAACTACGAGCAGTACTTC. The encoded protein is CASSLTGQGNYEQYF.

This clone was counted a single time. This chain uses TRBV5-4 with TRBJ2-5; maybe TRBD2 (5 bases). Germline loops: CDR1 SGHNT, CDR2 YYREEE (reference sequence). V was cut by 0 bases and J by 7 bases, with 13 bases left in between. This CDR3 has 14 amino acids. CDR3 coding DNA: TGTGCCAGCAGCTTGGCCTCGGAGGTAGGGACCCAGTACTTC. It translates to CASSLASEVGTQYF.

The CDR3, as DNA: TGTGCCAGCAGCTTAGATGGCCGCTCCTACAATGAGCAGTTCTTC. Translation: CASSLDGRSYNEQFF. The chain recombines TRBV7-2 with TRBJ2-1; D is uncertain. The ends were cut back, 1 base at V and 0 bases at J, with 7 bases in the middle. The CDR3 is made up of 15 amino acids. Germline-derived CDR1 and CDR2 are SGHTA and FQGNSA.

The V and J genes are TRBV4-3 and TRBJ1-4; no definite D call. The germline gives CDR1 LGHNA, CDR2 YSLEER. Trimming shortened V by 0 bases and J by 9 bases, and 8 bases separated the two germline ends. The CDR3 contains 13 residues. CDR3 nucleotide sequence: TGCGCCAGCAGCCAAGAAAGAGAACAAAAACTGTTTTTT. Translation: CASSQEREQKLFF.

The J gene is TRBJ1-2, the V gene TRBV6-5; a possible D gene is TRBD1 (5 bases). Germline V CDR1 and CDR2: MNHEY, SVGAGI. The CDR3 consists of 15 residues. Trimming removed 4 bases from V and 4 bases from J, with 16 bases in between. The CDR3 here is CASSSPGGGSYGYTF. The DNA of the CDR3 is TGTGCCAGCAGTTCTCCGGGTGGGGGGAGCTATGGCTACACCTTC.

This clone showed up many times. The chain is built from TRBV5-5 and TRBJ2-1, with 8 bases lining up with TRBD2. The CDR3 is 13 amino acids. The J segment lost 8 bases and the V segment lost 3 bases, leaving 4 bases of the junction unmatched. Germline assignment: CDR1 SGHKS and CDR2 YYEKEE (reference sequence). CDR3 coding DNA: TGTGCCAGCAGCTGGGGACTAGAAGATGAGCAGTTCTTC. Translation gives CASSWGLEDEQFF.

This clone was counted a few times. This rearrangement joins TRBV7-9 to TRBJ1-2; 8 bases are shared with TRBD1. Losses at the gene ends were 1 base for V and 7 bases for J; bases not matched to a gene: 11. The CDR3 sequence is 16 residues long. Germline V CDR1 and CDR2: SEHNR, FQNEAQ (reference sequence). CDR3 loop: CASSLGGDRLFGGYTF. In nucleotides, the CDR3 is TGTGCCAGCAGCTTAGGGGGGGACAGGTTGTTTGGTGGCTACACCTTC.

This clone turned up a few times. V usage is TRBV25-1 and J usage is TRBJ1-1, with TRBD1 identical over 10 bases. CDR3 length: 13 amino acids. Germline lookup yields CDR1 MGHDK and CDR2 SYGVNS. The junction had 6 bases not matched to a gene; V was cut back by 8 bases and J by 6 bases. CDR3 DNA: TGTGCCAGCGCGGGACAGGGGTTGGCTGAAGCTTTCTTT. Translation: CASAGQGLAEAFF.

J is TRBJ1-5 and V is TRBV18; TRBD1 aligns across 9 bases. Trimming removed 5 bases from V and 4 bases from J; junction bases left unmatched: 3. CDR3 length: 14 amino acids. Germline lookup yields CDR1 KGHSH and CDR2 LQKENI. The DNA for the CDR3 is TGTGCCAGCTCAACCGACAGGGGGAATCAGCCCCAGCATTTT. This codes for CASSTDRGNQPQHF.

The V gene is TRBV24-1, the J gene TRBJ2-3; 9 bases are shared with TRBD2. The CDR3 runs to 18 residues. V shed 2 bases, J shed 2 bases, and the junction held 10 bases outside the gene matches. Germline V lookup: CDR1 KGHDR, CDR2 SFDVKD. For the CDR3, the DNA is TGTGCCACCAGTGATTCCTACGCTAGCGGGGACTCCACAGATACGCAGTATTTT. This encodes CATSDSYASGDSTDTQYF.

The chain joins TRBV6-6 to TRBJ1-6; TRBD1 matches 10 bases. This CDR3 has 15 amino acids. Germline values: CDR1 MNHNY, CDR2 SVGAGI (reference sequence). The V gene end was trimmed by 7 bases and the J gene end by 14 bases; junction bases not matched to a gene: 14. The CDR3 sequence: CASTPSGTGAQALHF. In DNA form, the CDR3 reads TGTGCCAGCACACCCTCCGGGACAGGGGCTCAGGCCCTCCACTTT.